This T cell receptor (beta chain) was sequenced during a study of cytomegalovirus exposure and HLA in healthy donors. Study-wide results and caveats: Among the sequence variants, a highly shared cluster was likely an artifact of sequencing. Later work associated approximately 17,000 TCR beta sequences with HLA alleles at 0.05 false discovery rate. The classifier, whose performance was assessed in both the original and validation cohorts, reportedly diagnosed cytomegalovirus status with high specificity and sensitivity.

Germline CDR1 reads SGHRS; CDR2 reads YFSETQ. Trimming at V came to 4 bases and at J to 7 bases, leaving 12 bases not matched to a gene. This CDR3 is 15 amino acids long. Amplification used 60 Vbeta primers and 13 Jbeta primers. The data were produced by immunoSEQ multiplex PCR, yet TCRdb's version contains in-frame clones alone and is incomplete. The sample consists of about 150,000 clones, over 70% of them appearing once. A note on this clone: Its antigen is not known.

This TCR was sampled from a woman aged 25 to 45 in good health and CMV-seronegative. The chain links TRBV5-1 to TRBJ1-1, with 8 bases identical to TRBD1. The specimen sequenced was PBMCs. The CDR3 here is CASSTGTGSMNEAFF. CDR3 sequence (DNA): TGCGCCAGCAGCACCGGGACAGGTTCGATGAATGAAGCTTTCTTT. The variable domain in full, with the rest retrieved from reference TRBV5-1 and TRBJ1-1, is KAGVTQTPRYLIKTRGQQVTLSCSPISGHRSVSWYQQTPGQGLQFLFEYFSETQRNKGNFPGRFSGRQFSNSRSEMNVSTLELGDSALYLCASSTGTGSMNEAFFGQGTRLTVV.